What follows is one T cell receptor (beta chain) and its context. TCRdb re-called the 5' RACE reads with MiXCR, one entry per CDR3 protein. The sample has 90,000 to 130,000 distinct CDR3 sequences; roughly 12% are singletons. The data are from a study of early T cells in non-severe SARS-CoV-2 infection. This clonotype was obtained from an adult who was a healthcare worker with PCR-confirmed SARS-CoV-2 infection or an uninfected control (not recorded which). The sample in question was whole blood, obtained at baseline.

For the CDR3, the DNA is TGCAGCGTTGATGACCATGGGACATCGTTCACGGGGCCGACGCAGTATTTT. Its protein product is CSVDDHGTSFTGPTQYF. This chain connects TRBV29-1 to TRBJ2-3; tentatively, D is TRBD1 (6 bases). CDR3 size: 17 residues. The ends were cut back, 3 bases at V and 9 bases at J, with 28 bases in the middle. Germline V lookup: CDR1 SQVTM, CDR2 ANQGSEA.